Below are 9 T cell receptor beta chains sequenced from a single sample in a study of tumor and adjacent non-tumor tissue in lung cancer. No cell sorting was done before RNA was extracted from the tissue. The normal lung tissue was taken more than 3 cm from the tumor edge. The library came from three nested PCR rounds adapted from ARM-PCR protocols. MiXCR, run by TCRdb on the multiplex PCR reads, gives a single entry per CDR3 protein. The sample lists about 43,000 distinct CDR3 sequences; roughly 66% were seen once. Sequencing was carried out using distant non-tumor lung tissue. These receptor sequences come from a man aged 50 to 60 with non-small cell lung cancer.

J is TRBJ2-1 and V is TRBV6-1; D unclear. The CDR3 has 13 amino acids. V lost 1 base to trimming and J lost 7 bases, with 8 bases between them. CDR1 MNHNS and CDR2 SASEGT come from the germline V gene. In DNA form, the CDR3 reads TGTGCCAGCAGTGAAGGTTCGACTAATGAGCAGTTCTTC. As protein: CASSEGSTNEQFF.

Worth noting for this clonotype: A read error may account for a junction end that differs from germline. This chain links TRBV2 with TRBJ2-7; no definite D call. From germline, CDR1 is SNHLY and CDR2 FYNNEI. This CDR3 region has 14 residues. The CDR3, as DNA: TGTGCCAGCAGTGAAGGGACGATGGGCTACGAACAGTACTTC. It encodes CASSEGTMGYEQYF. The full variable domain, its missing parts supplied by reference TRBV2 and TRBJ2-7, is EPEVTQTPSHQVTQMGQEVILRCVPISNHLYFYWYRQILGQKVEFLVSFYNNEISEKSEIFDDQFSVERPDGSNFTLKIRSTKLEDSAMYFCASSEGTMGYEQYFGPGTRLTVT.

In regard to this clonotype: Because the CDR3 is missing its conserved closing phenylalanine or tryptophan, this is likely a read error. The chain combines TRBV6-6 with TRBJ1-5, with TRBD1 identical over 11 bases. The CDR3 contains 16 residues. Germline V gene sequence: CDR1 MNHNY, CDR2 SVGAGI (reference sequence). Written as DNA, the CDR3 is TGTGCCAGCAGGCAAAGTGGACAGGGGGCCGTTCAGTCCCAGCATTAT. This encodes CASRQSGQGAVQSQHY.

A note on this clonotype: A much larger clone sits a single nucleotide away, making a read error possible. This rearrangement joins TRBV12-3 or TRBV12-4 to TRBJ1-4; the D gene is possibly TRBD1 (5 bases). V was clipped by 6 bases and J by 0 bases, with 11 bases between them. The CDR3 is 15 amino acids. DNA of the CDR3: TGTGCCAGCAGACCGGGGGTCACAACTAATGAAAAACTGTTTTTT. The encoded protein is CASRPGVTTNEKLFF.

This clonotype was recorded at least ten times. The chain combines TRBV20-1 with TRBJ1-4; D unclear. Germline-derived CDR1 and CDR2 are DFQATT and SNEGSKA (reference sequence). The CDR3 is 13 amino acids. The V end was cut by 6 bases, the J end by 7 bases, with 15 bases between. As DNA, the CDR3 is TGCAGTGCCAGGAGGAGGGTGGCTGAAAAACTGTTTTTT. Translating gives CSARRRVAEKLFF.

This clonotype came up a few times. The V call is TRBV20-1, the J call TRBJ2-1; the match to TRBD2 covers 7 bases. CDR1 is DFQATT, CDR2 SNEGSKA, per germline (reference sequence). CDR3 length: 14 amino acids. The ends lost 3 bases at V and 9 bases at J; junction bases unmatched: 11. CDR3 loop: CSARRSGAGGEQFF. CDR3 nucleotides: TGCAGTGCTAGGAGGAGCGGGGCCGGGGGTGAGCAGTTCTTC.

This clonotype appeared many times. The rearrangement joins TRBV11-2 to TRBJ2-1; TRBD2 matches 9 bases. V shed 0 bases, J shed 12 bases, and the junction held 6 bases outside the gene matches. The germline V gene has CDR1 SGHAT and CDR2 FQNNGV. The CDR3 contains 14 residues. CDR3 nucleotides: TGTGCCAGCAGCTTAGAGGGTAGCGGGAGAGTGCAGTTCTTC. It specifies CASSLEGSGRVQFF.

About this clonotype itself: Possible read error: a much larger clone is one base away. V and J are TRBV30 and TRBJ1-1; a weak D match, TRBD1 (5 bases). This CDR3 has 13 residues. Germline V CDR1 and CDR2: GTSNPN, SVGIG (reference sequence). The CDR3 sequence: CVWVRGGNTEAFF. DNA for the CDR3: TGTGTCTGGGTAAGGGGCGGGAACACTGAAGCTTTCTTT.

J is TRBJ2-7 and V is TRBV5-1, with D perhaps assigned TRBD1 or TRBD2 (8 bases each). V was trimmed by 4 bases and J by 5 bases, leaving 19 bases between them. The CDR3 spans 15 residues. Germline V gene data show CDR1 as SGHRS and CDR2 as YFSETQ. The chain's CDR3 is CASSREGAGGHEQYF. The CDR3 DNA is TGCGCCAGCAGCCGGGAGGGGGCAGGGGGCCACGAGCAGTACTTC.